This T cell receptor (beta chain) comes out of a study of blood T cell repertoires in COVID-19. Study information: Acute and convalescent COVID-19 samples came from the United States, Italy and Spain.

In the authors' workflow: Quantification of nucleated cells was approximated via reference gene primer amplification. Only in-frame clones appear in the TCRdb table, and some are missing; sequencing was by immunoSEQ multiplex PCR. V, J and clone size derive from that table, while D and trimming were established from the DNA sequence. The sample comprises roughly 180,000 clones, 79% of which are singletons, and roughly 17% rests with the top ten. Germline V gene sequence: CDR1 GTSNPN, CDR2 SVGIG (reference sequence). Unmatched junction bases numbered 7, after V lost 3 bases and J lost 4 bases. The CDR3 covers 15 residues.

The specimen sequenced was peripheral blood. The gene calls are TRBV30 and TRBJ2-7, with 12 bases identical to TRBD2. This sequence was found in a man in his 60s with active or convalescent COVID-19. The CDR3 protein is CAWSLRTSGGYEQYF. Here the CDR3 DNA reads TGTGCCTGGAGCCTAAGAACTAGCGGGGGGTACGAGCAGTACTTC.